This T cell receptor (beta chain) was captured in a study of blood T cells in healthy people across ages. A second roughly 7 to 11 cycle PCR used barcoded and J-beta primers. From the 5' RACE reads, TCRdb called clonotypes with MiXCR, one entry per CDR3 protein. The repertoire consists of roughly 700,000 distinct CDR3 sequences, with about 34% occurring once and the leading ten covering approximately 15%. Study outcomes and limitations: Roughly linear declines in TCR beta diversity per million T cells occurred with age.

Details on this clonotype: Its antigen is not identified.

Germline loops: CDR1 DFQATT, CDR2 SNEGSKA (reference sequence). This CDR3 spans 13 amino acids. Healthy Caucasian individuals from Russia aged roughly 6 to 90 were enrolled as donors. The sequenced sample consisted of blood. This clonotype originated in a woman older than 75 in good health. The chain combines TRBV20-1 with TRBJ2-4; either TRBD1 or TRBD2 may fit D (5 bases each). The tail of the sequence fits TRBJ2-7 better, so the J call may be wrong. CDR3 in amino acids: CSARDGGFYEQYF. The CDR3 DNA follows: TGCAGTGCTAGAGATGGGGGATTCTACGAGCAGTACTTC.